The source of this T cell receptor beta chain is a study of T cell responses to AZD1222 COVID-19 vaccine. This clone occurred once. Its antigen is unknown. Study-level results: Only 5 or 6 individuals given AZD1222 were seropositive at baseline. Vaccine-related CD4 TCRs covered spike, predominating at 160-218 and 743-854. The breadth and depth of Spike-specific TCRs increased once two AZD1222 doses had been given.

The CDR3 sequence is 14 residues long. The germline gives CDR1 SGHRS, CDR2 YFSETQ. The V and J ends lost 4 bases and 1 base respectively, with 11 bases between them. Sequenced by immunoSEQ multiplex PCR; TCRdb stores in-frame clones only, minus some. In the table there are 150,000 or so clones, about nine tenths of which are singletons. This chain joins TRBV5-1 and TRBJ1-1; possibly TRBD1 for D (6 bases). The source is an adult in good health. The material sequenced was peripheral blood, taken on day 0 of AZD1222 vaccination. The CDR3 protein is CASSHREGNTEAFF. CDR3 bases: TGCGCCAGCAGCCACAGGGAAGGGAACACTGAAGCTTTCTTT.